This passage covers 27 T cell receptor beta chains from one sample sequenced in a study of beta chain features in type 1 diabetes (dated by TCRdb to 2016 to 2019). Library preparation employed the immunoSEQ multiplex PCR assay. All of the isolated RNA was reverse transcribed with the High Capacity cDNA Reverse Transcription Kit, so expressed TCRB transcripts were sequenced. TCRdb re-hosts the immuneACCESS table, in-frame sequences only. Its copies lack some clones; in the studies checked, an unresolved V gene accounts for under half of them, and the cause for the rest is not known. This sample holds 120,000 to 150,000 clones; around 7% were observed only once. Under 1.5% of the sample is in the top ten clones. The specimen was central memory CD4+ T cells from blood. The receptors shown here come from a woman younger than 45 in good health.

The V and J genes are TRBV10-3 and TRBJ1-1; 7 bases match TRBD1. Germline CDR1 ENHRY, CDR2 SYGVKD. V gave up 2 bases and J gave up 1 base; unmatched junction bases: 7. This CDR3 comprises 16 residues. CDR3 loop: CAISEVAGTANTEAFF. The CDR3, as DNA: TGTGCCATCAGTGAGGTAGCCGGGACAGCGAACACTGAAGCTTTCTTT.

This clone was picked up a small number of times. The chain carries TRBV30 and TRBJ1-2; D unclear. The V gene's germline CDR1 is GTSNPN and CDR2 SVGIG (reference sequence). Trimming pared 4 bases from V and 5 bases from J, leaving 14 bases between. The CDR3 consists of 13 residues. CDR3 DNA sequence: TGTGCCTGGAACGGAGTTCGGCCTTATGGCTACACCTTC. Translating it yields CAWNGVRPYGYTF.

In this sample, this clone turned up many times. This chain connects TRBV7-9 to TRBJ2-2; a weak D match, TRBD1 (5 bases). The germline V gene encodes CDR1 SEHNR and CDR2 FQNEAQ (reference sequence). CDR3 size: 15 residues. V lost 5 bases and J lost 1, with 11 bases in between. The CDR3 region is CASSPRQKNTGELFF. The CDR3 DNA reads TGTGCCAGCAGCCCACGACAGAAGAACACCGGGGAGCTGTTTTTT.

This clone was picked up a small number of times. The chain couples TRBV9 to TRBJ1-2; 8 bases are shared with TRBD1. CDR3 length: 17 amino acids. CDR1 SGDLS and CDR2 YYNGEE come from the germline V gene. With V trimmed by 1 base and J by 6 bases, 14 bases remained unmatched. The DNA for the CDR3 is TGTGCCAGCAGCGTAAGACGGACAGGGACAGGATCGAATGGCTACACCTTC. Encoded protein: CASSVRRTGTGSNGYTF.

The CDR3 DNA is TGCGCCAGCTCCGGGACAGGAGACACCGGGGAGCTGTTTTTT. This encodes CASSGTGDTGELFF. This chain joins TRBV5-1 and TRBJ2-2; 8 positions match TRBD1. Germline V gene data show CDR1 as SGHRS and CDR2 as YFSETQ. The CDR3 is 14 amino acids. V was pared by 7 bases and J by 3 bases, with 5 bases of the junction left unmatched.

A few counts support this clone. The chain uses TRBV4-2 and TRBJ1-4; 10 positions match TRBD1. V shed 7 bases and J 8 bases; nucleotides not matched to a gene: 10. The CDR3 extends over 15 amino acids. Germline V gene sequence: CDR1 LGHNA, CDR2 YNFKEQ. The CDR3 nucleotides read TGTGCCAGCACCCTCTTAGGGACAGGGGTCGAAAAACTGTTTTTT. The encoded protein is CASTLLGTGVEKLFF.

This clone was seen repeatedly, ten times or more. This chain links TRBV23-1 with TRBJ2-7; TRBD1 matches 12 bases. TRBV23-1 has ORF status, its function being uncertain. The CDR3 covers 15 residues. J was trimmed by 5 bases and V by 4 bases; bases with no gene match: 6. CDR3 in amino acids: CASSLPGQGANEQYF. CDR3 in DNA: TGCGCCAGCAGTCTACCGGGACAGGGGGCCAACGAGCAGTACTTC.

V and J are TRBV28 and TRBJ2-3, with 7 bases lining up with TRBD2. The CDR3 totals 16 residues. The junction had 11 bases not matched to a gene; V was cut back by 6 bases and J by 2 bases. Germline CDR1 and CDR2: MDHEN and SYDVKM. CDR3 DNA: TGTGCCAGCAGCGACCTACAAAGCGGGAACACAGATACGCAGTATTTT. It specifies CASSDLQSGNTDTQYF.

This clone was seen a handful of times. The genes are TRBV11-1 and TRBJ1-2; no clear D. Trimming cost V 5 bases and J 13 bases, with 20 bases left between them. The CDR3 has 13 residues. CDR1 and CDR2 from the germline V gene are SGHAT and FQDESV (reference sequence). The CDR3 region is CASSVAIDRASTF. The CDR3 DNA is TGTGCCAGCAGCGTCGCGATCGATCGAGCCTCCACCTTC.

The chain uses TRBV4-3 and TRBJ1-4; no reliable D call. With 3 bases removed from V and 13 bases from J, the gap between germline ends came to 15 bases. The germline V gene encodes CDR1 LGHNA and CDR2 YSLEER. CDR3 length equals 13 residues. CDR3 amino acids: CASSHNDLGRLFF. The DNA of the CDR3 is TGCGCCAGCAGCCACAACGACCTAGGGAGACTGTTTTTT.

CDR3 sequence: CASSPSGQPNQPQHF. CDR3 coding DNA: TGTGCCAGCAGTCCTTCCGGACAGCCAAATCAGCCCCAGCATTTT. The rearrangement uses TRBV6-5 and TRBJ1-5; possible D gene TRBD1, 6 bases. This CDR3 has 15 amino acids. In germline, CDR1 is MNHEY, CDR2 SVGAGI. The V end lost 5 bases, the J end lost 4 bases, and 15 bases lay between the germline ends.

DNA of the CDR3: TGTGCCAGTAGTATCGAGAGGAGGCGCCCTTCTGGGGCCAACGTCCTGACTTTC. This encodes CASSIERRRPSGANVLTF. This chain joins TRBV19 and TRBJ2-6, with D tentatively TRBD2 (5 bases). Germline values: CDR1 LNHDA, CDR2 SQIVND (reference sequence). V was clipped by 3 bases and J by 1 base, with 16 bases between them. CDR3 length equals 18 residues.

The chain joins TRBV5-1 to TRBJ2-3; 8 nucleotides line up with TRBD2. The CDR3 is made up of 14 amino acids. V was pared by 2 bases and J by 3 bases, with 2 bases of the junction left unmatched. Germline V gene data show CDR1 as SGHRS and CDR2 as YFSETQ. The CDR3 is CASSLAGETDTQYF. DNA of the CDR3: TGCGCCAGCAGCTTAGCGGGAGAAACAGATACGCAGTATTTT.

This clone has a count of ten or more. The chain carries TRBV11-2 and TRBJ2-1; a possible D gene is TRBD2 (6 bases). V was shortened by 5 bases and J by 3 bases, with 11 bases between the two germline ends. In germline, CDR1 is SGHAT, CDR2 FQNNGV. The CDR3 is 14 residues long. This CDR3 reads CASSRPRDYNEQFF. The CDR3 region has the DNA TGTGCCAGCAGCCGCCCGCGGGACTACAATGAGCAGTTCTTC.

The chain has TRBV27 and TRBJ1-2, with 11 bases aligning to TRBD1. The germline gives CDR1 MNHEY, CDR2 SMNVEV (reference sequence). The CDR3 runs 15 residues. V trimming: 5 bases; J trimming: 8 bases; junction bases outside the gene matches: 10. The CDR3 DNA reads as TGTGCCAGCAGTCCATCGGACAGGGGGCTTCGGGGCTACACCTTC. This codes for CASSPSDRGLRGYTF.

This clone has only a few counts. This chain links TRBV9 with TRBJ2-7; D ambiguous. CDR3 length: 15 residues. Germline values: CDR1 SGDLS, CDR2 YYNGEE. Trimming removed 0 bases from V and 2 bases from J, with 12 bases in between. The DNA of the CDR3 is TGTGCCAGCAGCGTAGCTGTCGGGTCCCCCTACGAGCAGTACTTC. It yields the protein CASSVAVGSPYEQYF.

This clone was seen more than once but under ten times. The same CDR3 is also encoded by other DNA sequences in this sample. J is TRBJ1-5 and V is TRBV2, with TRBD1 as a possible D gene (5 bases). The CDR3 spans 14 residues. V was cut by 4 bases and J by 3 bases, with 10 bases left in between. Germline V CDR1 and CDR2: SNHLY, FYNNEI. The CDR3 DNA is TGTGCCAGCAGTGTGGAAGGGGCCAATCAGCCCCAGCATTTT. It encodes CASSVEGANQPQHF. The whole variable domain, remainder taken from reference TRBV2 and TRBJ1-5, is EPEVTQTPSHQVTQMGQEVILRCVPISNHLYFYWYRQILGQKVEFLVSFYNNEISEKSEIFDDQFSVERPDGSNFTLKIRSTKLEDSAMYFCASSVEGANQPQHFGDGTRLSIL.

This chain joins TRBV4-3 and TRBJ1-2; D may be TRBD1 (6 bases). Germline lookup yields CDR1 LGHNA and CDR2 YSLEER. The CDR3 is 17 residues long. V gave up 0 bases and J gave up 4 bases, with 18 bases separating them. CDR3 sequence: CASSQDFLQGKGYGYTF. CDR3 coding DNA: TGCGCCAGCAGCCAAGATTTCCTCCAGGGGAAAGGCTATGGCTACACCTTC.

This clone was detected only a few times. CDR3 bases: TGTGCCAGCTCACCAGATGTGTCTACCTACAATGAGCAGTTCTTC. As protein: CASSPDVSTYNEQFF. The rearrangement joins TRBV18 to TRBJ2-1; D uncertain. This CDR3 is built from 15 residues. Germline V gene data show CDR1 as KGHSH and CDR2 as LQKENI. V lost 2 bases to trimming and J lost 2 bases, with 10 bases between them.

V and J are TRBV29-1 and TRBJ2-3; a weak D match, TRBD2 (6 bases). This CDR3 has 15 residues. Germline-derived CDR1 and CDR2 are SQVTM and ANQGSEA. V lost 5 bases and J lost 0, with 15 bases in between. CDR3 region: CSVSPPGGSTDTQYF. The DNA for the CDR3 is TGCAGCGTTTCCCCCCCCGGGGGTAGCACAGATACGCAGTATTTT.

This clone was seen a few times. CDR3 amino acids: CASSVGDRGYNEQFF. The DNA for the CDR3 is TGTGCCAGCAGCGTAGGGGACAGGGGCTACAATGAGCAGTTCTTC. The chain carries TRBV9 and TRBJ2-1, with 10 bases fitting TRBD1. The CDR3 totals 15 residues. The J segment lost 3 bases and the V segment lost 0 bases, leaving 0 bases of the junction unmatched. Per the germline V gene, CDR1 is SGDLS and CDR2 is YYNGEE.

The chain couples TRBV6-1 to TRBJ1-5, with 8 bases fitting TRBD1. The germline gives CDR1 MNHNS, CDR2 SASEGT. V was clipped by 5 bases and J by 3 bases; unmatched bases: 3. The CDR3 extends over 14 amino acids. CDR3 region: CASSLGQANQPQHF. CDR3 sequence (DNA): TGTGCCAGCAGTCTGGGACAGGCCAATCAGCCCCAGCATTTT.

The chain is built from TRBV2 and TRBJ1-5; 7 positions agree with TRBD1. V dropped 8 bases and J dropped 7; count of bases not matched to a gene: 11. This CDR3 contains 14 residues. The germline V gene encodes CDR1 SNHLY and CDR2 FYNNEI. The CDR3 spells CASAPRDSIQPQHF. The CDR3 DNA reads as TGTGCCAGCGCGCCTCGGGACAGTATACAGCCCCAGCATTTT.

This clone showed up just a few times. The chain couples TRBV28 to TRBJ2-2, with D maybe TRBD1 (6 bases). Germline CDR1 is MDHEN and CDR2 is SYDVKM. This CDR3 region has 16 residues. V lost 4 bases, J lost 1 base, and 13 bases lay in between. The CDR3 nucleotides read TGTGCCAGCAGTTCACAGGGAGCGGAGAACACCGGGGAGCTGTTTTTT. Protein sequence: CASSSQGAENTGELFF. The full variable domain, its missing parts supplied by reference TRBV28 and TRBJ2-2, is DVKVTQSSRYLVKRTGEKVFLECVQDMDHENMFWYRQDPGLGLRLIYFSYDVKMKEKGDIPEGYSVSREKKERFSLILESASTNQTSMYLCASSSQGAENTGELFFGEGSRLTVL.

This clone was seen many times. The chain couples TRBV9 to TRBJ2-7, with 9 bases lining up with TRBD1. V trimming: 2 bases; J trimming: 5 bases; junction bases outside the gene matches: 8. The CDR3 loop spans 15 amino acids. Germline loops: CDR1 SGDLS, CDR2 YYNGEE. CDR3 nucleotides: TGTGCCAGCAGCGTCTCCCCGACAGGGGGGGACGAGCAGTACTTC. It translates to CASSVSPTGGDEQYF.

The J gene is TRBJ1-5, the V gene TRBV5-1; D perhaps matches TRBD1 (5 bases). Trimming left V 1 base short and J 3 bases short, with 11 bases between. The CDR3 is 15 residues long. Germline V gene lookup returns CDR1 SGHRS and CDR2 YFSETQ. The CDR3: CASSLQGLINQPQHF. As DNA, the CDR3 is TGCGCCAGCAGCTTGCAGGGACTAATCAATCAGCCCCAGCATTTT.

This clone was seen a handful of times. The V call is TRBV7-2, the J call TRBJ2-1, with 8 bases matching TRBD2. In germline, CDR1 is SGHTA, CDR2 FQGNSA. The length of the CDR3 is 17 residues. Losses at the gene ends were 2 bases for V and 4 bases for J; bases not matched to a gene: 10. The CDR3 DNA is TGTGCCAGCAGCTTATTCCGGGAGGGCCTATATTACAATGAGCAGTTCTTC. Protein sequence: CASSLFREGLYYNEQFF.